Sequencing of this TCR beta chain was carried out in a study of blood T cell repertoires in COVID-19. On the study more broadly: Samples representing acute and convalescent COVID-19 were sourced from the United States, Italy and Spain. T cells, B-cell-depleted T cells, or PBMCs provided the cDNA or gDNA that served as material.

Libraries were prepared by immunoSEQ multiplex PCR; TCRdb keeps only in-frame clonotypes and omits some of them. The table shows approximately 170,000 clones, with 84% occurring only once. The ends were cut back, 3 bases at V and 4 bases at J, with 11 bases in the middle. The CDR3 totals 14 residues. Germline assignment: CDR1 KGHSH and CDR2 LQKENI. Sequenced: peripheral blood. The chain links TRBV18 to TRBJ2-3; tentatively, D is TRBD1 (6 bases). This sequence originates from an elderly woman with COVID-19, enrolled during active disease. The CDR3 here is CASSPVQGPDTQYF. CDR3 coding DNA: TGTGCCAGCTCACCCGTTCAGGGGCCAGATACGCAGTATTTT. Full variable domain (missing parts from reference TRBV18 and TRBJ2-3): NAGVMQNPRHLVRRRGQEARLRCSPMKGHSHVYWYRQLPEEGLKFMVYLQKENIIDESGMPKERFSAEFPKEGPSILRIQQVVRGDSAAYFCASSPVQGPDTQYFGPGTRLTVL.